This T cell receptor (beta chain) originates from a study of cytomegalovirus exposure and HLA in healthy donors. Findings of the study overall: As a later analysis revealed, most CMV-associated TCR beta chains appeared HLA-restricted.

To note about this clone: Its matching antigen is unknown.

Primers for the PCR totalled 60 Vbeta and 13 Jbeta. TCRdb's table, derived via immunoSEQ multiplex PCR, lists solely in-frame clones and lacks some. The repertoire consists of roughly 150,000 clones, with 85% occurring once and the leading ten covering 1%. Germline lookup yields CDR1 SGHRS and CDR2 YFSETQ. Trimming cost V 0 bases and J 0 bases, with 7 bases left between them. CDR3 length: 16 residues. Material for sequencing was PBMCs. The chain carries TRBV5-1 and TRBJ2-6; a possible D gene is TRBD2 (5 bases). This receptor was obtained from a boy aged 2 to 10 in good health and CMV-seronegative. CDR3 residues: CASSLAGNSGANVLTF. The CDR3 DNA sequence: TGCGCCAGCAGCTTGGCCGGGAACTCTGGGGCCAACGTCCTGACTTTC.